A single sample gave rise to the 21 T cell receptor beta chains below, sequenced in a study of T cells in Graves' hyperthyroidism and ophthalmopathy. The source material, RNA transcripts, was used to amplify TCR beta CDR3 regions. First-round RT-PCR of the TCR CDR3 relied on the HTBI primer set. TCRdb analysed the multiplex PCR reads with MiXCR anew, one entry per CDR3 protein. The sample holds approximately 530,000 distinct CDR3 sequences, 15% to 20% seen once. Sequenced sample: blood. The source is a man aged 40-49 years with Graves' ophthalmopathy.

A word on this clonotype: Since the CDR3 does not end with the conserved phenylalanine or tryptophan, this likely comes from a read error. The rearrangement uses TRBV27 and TRBJ1-1; D unclear. V was pared by 5 bases and J by 0 bases, with 10 bases between. Germline lookup yields CDR1 MNHEY and CDR2 SMNVEV (reference sequence). The CDR3 extends over 14 amino acids. As DNA, the CDR3 is TGTGCCAGCAGTCATCGAGGCATGAACACTGAAGCTTTCTCT. Its protein is CASSHRGMNTEAFS.

The rearrangement uses TRBV13 and TRBJ2-7, with 8 bases that match TRBD1. The trim removed 1 base at V and 3 bases at J, leaving 11 bases unmatched. Per the germline V gene, CDR1 is PRHDT and CDR2 is FYEKMQ (reference sequence). The CDR3 runs 17 residues. In DNA form, the CDR3 reads TGTGCCAGCAGCTTAGTGGGCTTAACAGGGGGTAGCTACGAGCAGTACTTC. It is translated as CASSLVGLTGGSYEQYF.

The chain joins TRBV19 to TRBJ1-4; tentative D call: TRBD1 (5 bases). Germline-derived CDR1 and CDR2 are LNHDA and SQIVND (reference sequence). This CDR3 region has 13 residues. Trimming took 7 bases from V and 6 from J, leaving 12 bases between them. The CDR3 here is CASNFRDDEKLFF. The CDR3 DNA is TGTGCCAGTAATTTCAGGGACGATGAAAAACTGTTTTTT.

This clonotype was seen a handful of times. The V gene is TRBV7-6, the J gene TRBJ2-2; no firm D call. Germline CDR1 is SGHVS and CDR2 is FNYEAQ. The length of the CDR3 is 16 residues. The ends were cut back, 3 bases at V and 0 bases at J, with 11 bases in the middle. In nucleotides, the CDR3 is TGTGCCAGCAGCTTCCGGACGGGCGCGAACACCGGGGAGCTGTTTTTT. Its translation is CASSFRTGANTGELFF.

The genes are TRBV9 and TRBJ1-1; the D is unclear. V lost 2 bases and J 5 bases, leaving 10 bases between the germline ends. Germline CDR1 SGDLS, CDR2 YYNGEE. This CDR3 is 13 amino acids long. CDR3 in amino acids: CASSVQWETEAFF. The CDR3 DNA is TGTGCCAGCAGCGTCCAGTGGGAAACTGAAGCTTTCTTT.

Many counts were recorded for this clonotype. The chain joins TRBV11-2 to TRBJ2-1; D call uncertain. The germline CDR1 and CDR2 sequences are SGHAT and FQNNGV. The CDR3 covers 12 residues. Between the trimmed V and J ends, which lost 0 bases and 15 bases, there was a span of 12 bases. CDR3 nucleotides: TGTGCCAGCAGCTTAGATAAAAGGATCGTGTTCTTC. Residues: CASSLDKRIVFF.

This clonotype appeared a few times. The J gene is TRBJ2-7, the V gene TRBV12-3 or TRBV12-4; a weak D match, TRBD2 (6 bases). The CDR3 is 15 amino acids. V was pared by 6 bases and J by 0 bases, with 15 bases between. CDR3 in amino acids: CASRGSGYVSYEQYF. The CDR3 region has the DNA TGTGCCAGCAGGGGTAGCGGCTACGTCTCCTACGAGCAGTACTTC.

This clonotype was observed many times. The chain employs TRBV29-1 and TRBJ2-7; TRBD1 might be the D (6 bases). Germline V lookup: CDR1 SQVTM, CDR2 ANQGSEA. This CDR3 region has 16 residues. Trimming removed 4 bases from V and 0 bases from J, with 19 bases in between. The CDR3 nucleotides are TGCAGCGTTGTCGATCCGGTTAAGGACAGCTCCTACGAGCAGTACTTC. As protein: CSVVDPVKDSSYEQYF.

V gene TRBV6-1 combines with J gene TRBJ1-1, with 7 nucleotides matching TRBD1. This CDR3 comprises 13 residues. V shed 6 bases and J 5 bases; nucleotides not matched to a gene: 6. From germline, CDR1 is MNHNS and CDR2 SASEGT. The CDR3 protein is CASRGTGETEAFF. Written as DNA, the CDR3 is TGTGCCAGCAGGGGAACAGGGGAGACTGAAGCTTTCTTT.

This clonotype was seen a few times. The chain carries TRBV12-3 or TRBV12-4 and TRBJ1-4, with D perhaps matching TRBD1 (6 bases). V lost 8 bases and J 3 bases, leaving 13 bases between the germline ends. This CDR3 contains 14 residues. DNA for the CDR3: TGTGCCAGCCAAGGGGGGGCGGCTAATGAAAAACTGTTTTTT. Its protein product is CASQGGAANEKLFF.

CDR3 DNA sequence: TGTGCCAGCAGCTTACTAGCGGGCTCGGATACGCAGTATTTT. This encodes CASSLLAGSDTQYF. The gene calls are TRBV13 and TRBJ2-3, with 8 bases that match TRBD2. The germline V gene has CDR1 PRHDT and CDR2 FYEKMQ (reference sequence). This CDR3 is 14 amino acids long. Trimming took 2 bases from V and 6 from J; bases not matched to a gene: 4.

J is TRBJ2-1 and V is TRBV6-1; D is possibly TRBD2 (5 bases). Germline lookup yields CDR1 MNHNS and CDR2 SASEGT. Between the trimmed V and J ends, which lost 7 bases and 6 bases, there was a span of 13 bases. The CDR3 has 13 amino acids. The CDR3 sequence: CASKVTIGNEQFF. Written as DNA, the CDR3 is TGTGCCAGCAAGGTGACTATAGGCAATGAGCAGTTCTTC.

This clonotype was recorded only once. J is TRBJ2-2 and V is TRBV6-2 or TRBV6-3; no clear D gene. The CDR3 sequence is 16 residues long. V shed 5 bases and J shed 3 bases, with 16 bases lying between them. Germline values: CDR1 MNHEY, CDR2 SVGEGT. The CDR3 sequence is CASSRLTLGYTGELFF. CDR3 coding DNA: TGTGCCAGCAGTCGGCTCACCTTGGGTTACACCGGGGAGCTGTTTTTT.

The table lists this clonotype with many counts. The rearrangement uses TRBV20-1 and TRBJ2-3, with D uncertain. The CDR3 extends over 12 amino acids. Germline V gene lookup returns CDR1 DFQATT and CDR2 SNEGSKA (reference sequence). Trimming took 1 base from V and 6 from J, leaving 8 bases between them. The DNA of the CDR3 is TGCAGTGCTAGAGTAGGCGTGGATACGCAGTATTTT. Translated: CSARVGVDTQYF.

The J gene is TRBJ2-3, the V gene TRBV5-1; D may be TRBD1 (5 bases). Germline V gene lookup returns CDR1 SGHRS and CDR2 YFSETQ. The length of the CDR3 is 14 residues. V dropped 1 base and J dropped 5 bases, with 11 bases sitting between them. The CDR3 DNA is TGCGCCAGCAGCTTGTCAGGGTTGGGAGATACGCAGTATTTT. Residues: CASSLSGLGDTQYF.

In this sample, this clonotype turned up many times. The chain is built from TRBV5-6 and TRBJ2-2; no firm D call. The CDR3 contains 15 residues. Trimming took 7 bases from V and 1 from J, leaving 14 bases between them. Germline assignment: CDR1 SGHDT and CDR2 YYEEEE. The CDR3 bases are TGTGCCAGCCGACAAGGACCTCTGAACACCGGGGAGCTGTTTTTT. Its translation: CASRQGPLNTGELFF.

This chain links TRBV24-1 with TRBJ1-5; 7 bases agree with TRBD1. Looked up from germline, CDR1 is KGHDR and CDR2 is SFDVKD. Losses at the gene ends were 5 bases for V and 5 bases for J; bases not matched to a gene: 5. The CDR3 loop spans 14 amino acids. The CDR3 DNA sequence: TGTGCCACCAGTGCCCCAGGGGGGGATCAGCCCCAGCATTTT. It codes for CATSAPGGDQPQHF.

This clonotype was counted ten times or more. This chain uses TRBV28 with TRBJ2-3; 7 nucleotides align to TRBD1. The V segment lost 4 bases and the J segment 0 bases; nucleotides outside the gene matches: 7. This CDR3 comprises 16 residues. Germline V lookup: CDR1 MDHEN, CDR2 SYDVKM. CDR3 bases: TGTGCCAGCAGTTCCGGGACAGTAACTAGCACAGATACGCAGTATTTT. Residues: CASSSGTVTSTDTQYF. Complete variable domain (other parts from reference TRBV28 and TRBJ2-3): DVKVTQSSRYLVKRTGEKVFLECVQDMDHENMFWYRQDPGLGLRLIYFSYDVKMKEKGDIPEGYSVSREKKERFSLILESASTNQTSMYLCASSSGTVTSTDTQYFGPGTRLTVL.

This clonotype was seen a single time. V is TRBV29-1 and J is TRBJ2-7; D possibly corresponds to TRBD1 (5 bases). This CDR3 comprises 12 residues. Germline V gene data show CDR1 as SQVTM and CDR2 as ANQGSEA. Trimming removed 5 bases from V and 1 base from J, with 9 bases in between. The CDR3 is CSVSAGSYEQYF. In DNA, the CDR3 is TGCAGCGTTTCGGCAGGGTCCTACGAGCAGTACTTC.

This clonotype was seen once. The chain has TRBV5-1 and TRBJ2-5, with TRBD2 matching 7 bases. Germline CDR1 and CDR2: SGHRS and YFSETQ. V dropped 2 bases and J dropped 5; count of bases not matched to a gene: 12. This CDR3 is 16 amino acids long. CDR3 region: CASSLGQLRGGETQYF. CDR3 DNA: TGCGCCAGCAGCTTAGGCCAGTTAAGGGGAGGGGAGACCCAGTACTTC.

The V gene is TRBV3-1, the J gene TRBJ1-1; no clear D. V dropped 2 bases and J dropped 5 bases, with 9 bases sitting between them. Germline V lookup: CDR1 LGHDT, CDR2 YNNKEL (reference sequence). This CDR3 has 13 residues. CDR3 amino acids: CASSQWGWTEAFF. The DNA for the CDR3 is TGTGCCAGCAGCCAATGGGGATGGACTGAAGCTTTCTTT.